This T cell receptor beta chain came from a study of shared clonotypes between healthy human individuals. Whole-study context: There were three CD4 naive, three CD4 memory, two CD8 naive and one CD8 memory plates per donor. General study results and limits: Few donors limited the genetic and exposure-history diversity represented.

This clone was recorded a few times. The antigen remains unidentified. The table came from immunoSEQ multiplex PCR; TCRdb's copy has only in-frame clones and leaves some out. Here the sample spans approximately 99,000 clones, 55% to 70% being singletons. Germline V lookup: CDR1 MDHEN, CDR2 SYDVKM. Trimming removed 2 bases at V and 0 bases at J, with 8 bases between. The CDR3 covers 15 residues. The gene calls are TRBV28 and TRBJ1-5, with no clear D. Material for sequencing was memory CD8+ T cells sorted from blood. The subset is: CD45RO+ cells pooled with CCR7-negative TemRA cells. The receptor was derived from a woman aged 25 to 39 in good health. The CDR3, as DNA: TGTGCCAGCAGTTTAAGGCAGCCTAGCAATCAGCCCCAGCATTTT. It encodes CASSLRQPSNQPQHF. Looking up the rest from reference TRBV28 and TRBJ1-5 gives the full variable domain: DVKVTQSSRYLVKRTGEKVFLECVQDMDHENMFWYRQDPGLGLRLIYFSYDVKMKEKGDIPEGYSVSREKKERFSLILESASTNQTSMYLCASSLRQPSNQPQHFGDGTRLSIL.